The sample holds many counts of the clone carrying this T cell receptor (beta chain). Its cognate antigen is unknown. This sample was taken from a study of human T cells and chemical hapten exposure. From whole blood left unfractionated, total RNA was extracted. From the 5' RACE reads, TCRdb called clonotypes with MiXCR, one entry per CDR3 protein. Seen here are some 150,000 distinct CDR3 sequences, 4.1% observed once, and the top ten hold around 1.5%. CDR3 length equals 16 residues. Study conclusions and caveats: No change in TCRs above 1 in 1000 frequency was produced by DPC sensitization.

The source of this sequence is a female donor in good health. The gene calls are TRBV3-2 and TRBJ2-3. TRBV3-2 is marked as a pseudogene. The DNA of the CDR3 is TGTGCCAGCAGACTATACCAAGCAGATACGGCAGATACGCAGTATTTT. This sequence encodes CASRLYQADTADTQYF.